Below, 5 T cell receptor beta chains from the same sample are listed, as sequenced in a study of siplizumab effects on memory and regulatory T cells. Assay used: immunoSEQ multiplex PCR; TCRdb lists only in-frame clones, some missing. The table lists about 56,000 clones, about 97% of them singletons. The sequenced sample consisted of naive CD8+ T cells sorted from blood. Receptors were obtained from a human donor in good health.

The chain joins TRBV4-3 to TRBJ2-3, with TRBD2 as a possible D gene (6 bases). The CDR3 is 15 residues long. CDR1 LGHNA and CDR2 YSLEER come from the germline V gene. V was pared by 0 bases and J by 6 bases, with 13 bases between. The CDR3 is CASSQETGTLDTQYF. CDR3 in DNA: TGCGCCAGCAGCCAAGAAACCGGGACTCTGGATACGCAGTATTTT.

This rearrangement joins TRBV6-5 to TRBJ1-1, with TRBD1 identical over 7 bases. The CDR3 consists of 15 residues. V shed 2 bases, J shed 1 base, and the junction held 4 bases outside the gene matches. Germline-derived CDR1 and CDR2 are MNHEY and SVGAGI. The CDR3 DNA is TGTGCCAGCAGTTACCACAGGGGTAGGAACACTGAAGCTTTCTTT. Amino acids: CASSYHRGRNTEAFF.

V and J are TRBV4-1 and TRBJ2-7; D not certain. V gave up 2 bases and J gave up 1 base, with 15 bases separating them. There are 16 residues in the CDR3. In germline, CDR1 is MGHRA, CDR2 YSYEKL. The CDR3 DNA is TGCGCCAGCAGCCAAAAAACGCCGACCCGGTCCTACGAGCAGTACTTC. Translating it yields CASSQKTPTRSYEQYF.

The V and J genes are TRBV10-2 and TRBJ2-7, with D perhaps TRBD2 (6 bases). The CDR3 covers 14 residues. Trimming cost V 4 bases and J 2 bases, with 12 bases left between them. Per germline, CDR1 WSHSY and CDR2 SAAADI. The CDR3 region has the DNA TGCGCCAGCAGTGGGAGGGACCGACCCTACGAGCAGTACTTC. Its protein product is CASSGRDRPYEQYF.

The genes are TRBV9 and TRBJ1-2; a possible D gene is TRBD1 (5 bases). This CDR3 spans 12 amino acids. The V gene's germline CDR1 is SGDLS and CDR2 YYNGEE. V lost 5 bases to trimming and J lost 8 bases, with 13 bases between them. The CDR3 spells CASSGTGDGYTF. The CDR3 DNA reads TGTGCCAGCAGTGGGACGGGGGACGGCTACACCTTC.